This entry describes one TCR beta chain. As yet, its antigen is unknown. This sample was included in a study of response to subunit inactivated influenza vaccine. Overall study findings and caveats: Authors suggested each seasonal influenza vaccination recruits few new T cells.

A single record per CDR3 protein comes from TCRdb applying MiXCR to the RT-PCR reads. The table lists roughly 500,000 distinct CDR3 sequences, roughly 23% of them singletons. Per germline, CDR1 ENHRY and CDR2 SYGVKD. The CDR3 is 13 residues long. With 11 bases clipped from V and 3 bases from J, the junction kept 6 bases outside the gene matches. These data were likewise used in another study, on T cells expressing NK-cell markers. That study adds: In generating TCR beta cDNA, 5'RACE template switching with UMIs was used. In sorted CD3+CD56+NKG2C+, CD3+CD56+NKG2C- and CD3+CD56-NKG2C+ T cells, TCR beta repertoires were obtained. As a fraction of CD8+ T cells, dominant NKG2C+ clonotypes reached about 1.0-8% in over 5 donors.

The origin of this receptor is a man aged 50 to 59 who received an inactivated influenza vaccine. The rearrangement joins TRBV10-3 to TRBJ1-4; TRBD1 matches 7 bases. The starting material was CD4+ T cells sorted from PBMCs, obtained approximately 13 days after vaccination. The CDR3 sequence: CASRGGPNEKLFF. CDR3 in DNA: TGTGCCTCCAGGGGGGGACCTAATGAAAAACTGTTTTTT.